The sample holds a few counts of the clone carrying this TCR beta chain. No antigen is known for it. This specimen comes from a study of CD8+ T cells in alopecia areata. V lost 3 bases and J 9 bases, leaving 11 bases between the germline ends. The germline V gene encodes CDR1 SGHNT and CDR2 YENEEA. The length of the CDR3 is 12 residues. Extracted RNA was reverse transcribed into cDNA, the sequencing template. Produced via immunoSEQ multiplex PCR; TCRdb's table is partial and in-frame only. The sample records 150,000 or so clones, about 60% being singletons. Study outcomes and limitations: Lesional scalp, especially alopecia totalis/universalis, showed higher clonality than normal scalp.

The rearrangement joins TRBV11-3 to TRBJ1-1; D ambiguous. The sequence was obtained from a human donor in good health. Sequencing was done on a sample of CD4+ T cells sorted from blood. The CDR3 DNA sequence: TGTGCCAGCAGCTTGGTTGGGAAAAAAGCTTTCTTT. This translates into CASSLVGKKAFF.